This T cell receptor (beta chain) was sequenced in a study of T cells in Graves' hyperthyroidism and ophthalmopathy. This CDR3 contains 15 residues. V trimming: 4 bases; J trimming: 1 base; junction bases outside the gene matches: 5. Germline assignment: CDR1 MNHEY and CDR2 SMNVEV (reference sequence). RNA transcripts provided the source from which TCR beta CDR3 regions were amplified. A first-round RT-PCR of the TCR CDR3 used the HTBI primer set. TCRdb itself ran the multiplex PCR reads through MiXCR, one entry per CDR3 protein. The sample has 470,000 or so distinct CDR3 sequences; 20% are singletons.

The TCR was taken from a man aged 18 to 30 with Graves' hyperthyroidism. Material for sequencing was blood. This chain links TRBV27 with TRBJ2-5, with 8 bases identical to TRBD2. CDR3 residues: CASSSWLAGQETQYF. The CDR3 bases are TGTGCCAGCAGTTCCTGGCTAGCGGGCCAAGAGACCCAGTACTTC.